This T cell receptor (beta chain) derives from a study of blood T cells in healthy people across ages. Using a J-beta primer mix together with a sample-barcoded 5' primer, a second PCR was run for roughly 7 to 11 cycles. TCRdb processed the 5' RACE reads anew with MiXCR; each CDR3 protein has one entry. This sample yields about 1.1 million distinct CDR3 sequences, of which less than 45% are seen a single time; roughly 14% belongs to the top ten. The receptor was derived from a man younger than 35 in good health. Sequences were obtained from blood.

DNA for the CDR3: TGTGCCAGCTTAAGGGCCTGGGACACTGAAGCTTTCTTT. It specifies CASLRAWDTEAFF. The chain carries TRBV27 and TRBJ1-1; D unclear. Germline assignment: CDR1 MNHEY and CDR2 SMNVEV (reference sequence). With 8 bases removed from V and 3 bases from J, the gap between germline ends came to 13 bases. The CDR3 is 13 amino acids.